This T cell receptor beta chain was recovered during a study of shared clonotypes between healthy human individuals (dated by TCRdb to the early 2020s). Background on the whole study: The cohort included three men and a couple of women between 18 and 49 years of age. To increase sequencing depth and limit assay-specific biases, different laboratories used diverse techniques to prepare libraries and sequence TCR repertoires. Per donor, leukapheresis produced somewhere between about 0.94 and 9.5 billion PBMCs. To estimate repertoire size and how much clonotype sharing occurs between individuals, the study deeply sequenced the blood TCR repertoires of several healthy adults. For each donor, CD4 naive and CD4 memory were each run on three plates, CD8 naive on two plates, and CD8 memory on one plate.

Broad study findings and their caveats: Based on pairwise subsampling, the degree of clonotype sharing among donors was expected to be affected by sequencing depth. Because the study included only a small number of donors, the genetic and exposure-history diversity represented was limited. Larger estimated clonotype richness was generally found for naive subsets than for memory subsets. Incomplete sequencing was indicated by rarefaction of sorted-subset datasets, despite the large sequencing depth. Compared with non-shared clonotypes, the clonotypes found in all four sorted-subset donors had higher generation probabilities. Sampling was restricted to blood, and TCR repertoires in tissues likely differ from the TCR repertoires found in blood. Across four donors, approximately 4.9% of naive CD4, over 3% of naive CD8, 2% to 2.5% of memory CD4, and approximately 0.4% of memory CD8 clonotypes were shared.

Donors were healthy HIV-negative adults with no recently reported acute infections or vaccinations. Every donor was a Caucasian adult residing in Nashville, Tennessee, USA. CD8 memory samples combined magnetically selected CD45RO+ cells with CCR7-negative CD45RA+ effector memory (TemRA) cells. Blood was obtained by leukapheresis, after which PBMCs were separated by Ficoll-Histopaque density gradient centrifugation and cryopreserved in liquid nitrogen vapor phase. Analytical flow cytometry was used to check the purity and quantity of every magnetically sorted T cell population. Genomic DNA was isolated from each sorted fraction and quantified by UV absorbance on a Nanodrop 2000c. Remarks on this clone: The clone's antigen remains unknown. No per-base quality is available; no much larger clone lies one base away.

The germline V gene encodes CDR1 MNHEY and CDR2 SVGAGI. There are 15 amino acids in the CDR3, from cysteine to phenylalanine inclusive. Just the 45-base CDR3 DNA is kept, in frame starting at base 1. The germline ends are 16 bases apart after V is trimmed by 4 bases and J by 7 bases. Using the deep immunoSEQ assay, TCR CDR3 regions were amplified from genomic DNA by multiplex PCR. Genomic DNA extracted from each cell subset was distributed evenly over all wells of several immunoSEQ 96-well plates, and each plate served as one replicate. For sorted subsets, about 200 ng genomic DNA, equal to 25,000 to 35,000 T cell genomes, was loaded into each replicate PCR. The purified libraries were quantified using a Qubit 3.0 fluorometer, sized with a Bioanalyzer 2100, and then quantified again using the KAPA Library Quantification kit. Every immunoSEQ 96-well plate was sequenced on a dedicated single-read 150-cycle Illumina NextSeq 550 flow cell. Turning to the authors' computational methods: Because the immunoSEQ output held only junctional sequences and lacked quality scores, the filtering could not match the filtering applied to full-length reads. Sequences were annotated with PyIR, a Python wrapper for IgBLAST v1.9, using IMGT germline references to assign V/J genes and CDR3. Reads with weak V/J assignments (E-value above 1e-6), missing CDR3, stop codons, out-of-frame junctions, or ambiguous translated residues were removed. A V3J clonotype was defined by an identical inferred V gene, J gene, and CDR3 amino acid sequence. Percentage overlap between repertoires was computed as shared unique clonotypes divided by the size of the smaller repertoire. Repertoire richness was assessed with RTK rarefaction, the Chao1 estimator, and Recon v2.1 estimates of unobserved clonotypes. OLGA was used to compute generation probabilities for all TCRbeta clonotypes that the gDNA method yielded from a few donors. This is the immuneACCESS table as TCRdb keeps it, with only in-frame sequences that have V and J called. A part of the clones is gone; compared with another copy, unresolved V genes explain less than half, and the rest is unexplained. The V and J calls and clone size are taken from that table; D and trimming were inferred from the DNA. A total of roughly 700,000 clones appear in this sample, 80% to 95% of them only once. The ten largest make up about 33% of the sample.

Sequenced material: memory CD8+ T cells from PBMCs. The cell subset or site label, as the study defines it: CD45RO+ cells pooled with CCR7-negative TemRA cells. The receptor's source is a man between 18 and 35 years old in good health. Some clones in this sample may be carry-over from other donors' samples. This chain is built from TRBV6-5 and TRBJ2-2, with no D gene named confidently. The nucleotides read TGTGCCAGCAGTTTCGTACCCGGCCTGGGCGGGGAGCTGTTTTTT. It translates to CASSFVPGLGGELFF.